The 21 T cell receptor beta chains listed next were all sequenced from one sample in a study of blood T cell repertoires in COVID-19. The repertoire was sequenced with immunoSEQ multiplex PCR; TCRdb's copy has only in-frame clones and lacks some. The sample records about 200,000 clones, 92% being singletons. The sample consisted of peripheral blood. The receptors come from a man aged 25 to 40 with acute or convalescent COVID-19.

The chain couples TRBV19 to TRBJ1-1, with D possibly matching TRBD1 (6 bases). There are 14 residues in the CDR3. Trimming removed 1 base at V and 10 bases at J, with 16 bases between. The germline gives CDR1 LNHDA, CDR2 SQIVND (reference sequence). In DNA form, the CDR3 reads TGTGCCAGTAGTATAGCCCAACAGGGCTTCGGAGCTTTCTTT. Protein sequence: CASSIAQQGFGAFF.

This clone was counted once. V is TRBV30 and J is TRBJ2-3; perhaps TRBD1 as D (5 bases). V lost 1 base and J lost 8, with 16 bases in between. Looked up from germline, CDR1 is GTSNPN and CDR2 is SVGIG (reference sequence). The CDR3 loop spans 14 amino acids. The CDR3: CAWSALIGVSTQYF. CDR3 nucleotides: TGTGCCTGGAGTGCTCTAATAGGGGTGTCTACGCAGTATTTT.

The V gene is TRBV7-9, the J gene TRBJ2-5; 10 positions match TRBD2. Trimming cost V 0 bases and J 3 bases; bases outside gene matches: 1. The CDR3 length is 15 residues. Germline loops: CDR1 SEHNR, CDR2 FQNEAQ (reference sequence). The CDR3 nucleotides are TGTGCCAGCAGCTTAGCAGCGGGAGGGAAAGAGACCCAGTACTTC. Its translation is CASSLAAGGKETQYF.

The chain employs TRBV21-1 and TRBJ1-2; the table's D call of TRBD1 was not tested on the DNA. TRBV21-1 counts as a pseudogene. This CDR3 contains 12 residues. The CDR3 nucleotides are TGTGCCAGCACCCAGGGGCTCTATGGCTACACCTTC. Protein: CASTQGLYGYTF.

V is TRBV11-1 and J is TRBJ1-4, with 9 bases aligning to TRBD1. This CDR3 is built from 14 residues. Per germline, CDR1 SGHAT and CDR2 FQDESV (reference sequence). With 3 bases clipped from V and 8 bases from J, the junction kept 4 bases outside the gene matches. CDR3 protein: CASSFGQGNEKLFF. CDR3 nucleotides: TGTGCCAGCAGCTTCGGACAGGGGAACGAAAAACTGTTTTTT.

CDR3 coding DNA: TGTGCCAGCAGCTCAGGGACAGGGTATCGTGAAAAACTGTTTTTT. This gives the protein CASSSGTGYREKLFF. The J gene is TRBJ1-4, the V gene TRBV7-2, with TRBD1 matching 9 bases. Germline V gives CDR1 SGHTA, CDR2 FQGNSA. The CDR3 length is 15 residues. After removal of 4 bases from V and 7 bases from J, the junction contained 7 bases not matched to a gene.

The genes are TRBV11-2 and TRBJ2-7; no definite D call. CDR3 length: 14 residues. Trimming removed 1 base at V and 3 bases at J, with 10 bases between. Germline V gene data show CDR1 as SGHAT and CDR2 as FQNNGV. CDR3 loop: CASSLALLNYEQYF. DNA of the CDR3: TGTGCCAGCAGCTTAGCACTTTTAAACTACGAGCAGTACTTC.

The chain employs TRBV19 and TRBJ2-3, with 7 bases matching TRBD2. This CDR3 spans 14 amino acids. CDR1 is LNHDA, CDR2 SQIVND, per germline (reference sequence). The V and J ends lost 7 bases and 2 bases, in that order; junction bases with no gene match: 6. Written as DNA, the CDR3 is TGTGCCAGTAAGTCTCGGGGGGACACAGATACGCAGTATTTT. Its protein is CASKSRGDTDTQYF. The variable domain in full, completed from reference TRBV19 and TRBJ2-3, reads DGGITQSPKYLFRKEGQNVTLSCEQNLNHDAMYWYRQDPGQGLRLIYYSQIVNDFQKGDIAEGYSVSREKKESFPLTVTSAQKNPTAFYLCASKSRGDTDTQYFGPGTRLTVL.

V is TRBV5-6 and J is TRBJ1-5; 7 positions match TRBD1. Per the germline V gene, CDR1 is SGHDT and CDR2 is YYEEEE. The CDR3 contains 16 residues. V shed 4 bases, J shed 0 bases, and the junction held 7 bases outside the gene matches. The CDR3 protein is CASSRTGAYSNQPQHF. As DNA, the CDR3 is TGTGCCAGCAGCAGAACAGGGGCTTATAGCAATCAGCCCCAGCATTTT. The full variable domain, with the rest looked up from reference TRBV5-6 and TRBJ1-5, is DAGVTQSPTHLIKTRGQQVTLRCSPKSGHDTVSWYQQALGQGPQFIFQYYEEEERQRGNFPDRFSGHQFPNYSSELNVNALLLGDSALYLCASSRTGAYSNQPQHFGDGTRLSIL.

CDR3 loop: CASSLSGRANTGELFF. CDR3 sequence (DNA): TGTGCCAGCAGCTTATCTGGCAGGGCGAACACCGGGGAGCTGTTTTTT. The gene calls are TRBV7-8 and TRBJ2-2, with D perhaps TRBD1 (5 bases). Trimming removed 2 bases from V and 0 bases from J, with 10 bases in between. CDR3 length: 16 amino acids. Per germline, CDR1 SGHVS and CDR2 FQNEAQ.

The chain combines TRBV28 with TRBJ1-1, with 10 bases that match TRBD1. Germline assignment: CDR1 MDHEN and CDR2 SYDVKM. The CDR3 runs to 16 residues. Trimming at V came to 6 bases and at J to 7 bases, leaving 14 bases not matched to a gene. CDR3 nucleotides: TGTGCCAGCAGCCTTACTTCCGGGACAGGGGCGGTTGAAGCTTTCTTT. It is translated as CASSLTSGTGAVEAFF.

The CDR3 bases are TGCGCCAGCAGCTTGGCGAGGACTAGCGTCAGCACAGATACGCAGTATTTT. It specifies CASSLARTSVSTDTQYF. The rearrangement links TRBV5-1 to TRBJ2-3; TRBD2 matches at 9 bases. The germline gives CDR1 SGHRS, CDR2 YFSETQ. The CDR3 covers 17 residues. V lost 0 bases, J lost 0 bases, and 5 bases stayed unmatched.

This chain connects TRBV6-5 to TRBJ1-2, with D possibly matching TRBD1 (5 bases). The CDR3 runs 13 residues. The germline V gene has CDR1 MNHEY and CDR2 SVGAGI. Trimming stripped 5 bases from V and 4 bases from J, with 11 bases between. This CDR3 is CASSPLDIYGYTF. The CDR3 DNA is TGTGCCAGCAGTCCCTTGGACATCTATGGCTACACCTTC.

The rearrangement links TRBV6-5 to TRBJ1-4, with 9 nucleotides matching TRBD1. Trimming took 4 bases from V and 8 from J; bases not matched to a gene: 5. CDR1 and CDR2 (germline): MNHEY, SVGAGI. This CDR3 contains 14 residues. CDR3 protein: CASSSRTGAEKLFF. The CDR3 DNA sequence: TGTGCCAGCAGTTCTCGGACAGGGGCAGAAAAACTGTTTTTT.

V usage is TRBV10-3 and J usage is TRBJ1-5; D is undetermined. Per the germline V gene, CDR1 is ENHRY and CDR2 is SYGVKD. The CDR3 has 14 amino acids. Deletions cut 6 bases from V and 1 base from J, with 10 bases between. CDR3 bases: TGTGCCATCAGCCCGGGAGAGAGCAATCAGCCCCAGCATTTT. It yields the protein CAISPGESNQPQHF.

The chain links TRBV5-1 to TRBJ2-2; no clear D gene. The V end was cut by 3 bases, the J end by 5 bases, with 14 bases between. Germline V gene sequence: CDR1 SGHRS, CDR2 YFSETQ. This CDR3 contains 15 residues. In nucleotides, the CDR3 is TGCGCCAGCAGCTCTACATCAGGATATACCGGGGAGCTGTTTTTT. Residues: CASSSTSGYTGELFF.

This clone was recorded once. This chain uses TRBV12-3 or TRBV12-4 with TRBJ1-5; D is undetermined. The CDR3 spans 13 residues. Trimming pared 3 bases from V and 5 bases from J, leaving 8 bases between. CDR3 nucleotides: TGTGCCAGCAGTTTGCAGGTCCATCAGCCCCAGCATTTT. Translating it yields CASSLQVHQPQHF.

The CDR3 loop reads CATSDTGWPTNQPQHF. CDR3 sequence (DNA): TGTGCCACCAGTGACACAGGGTGGCCCACCAATCAGCCCCAGCATTTT. This sequence joins TRBV24-1 and TRBJ1-5; a possible D gene is TRBD1 (6 bases). Germline lookup yields CDR1 KGHDR and CDR2 SFDVKD. This CDR3 contains 16 residues. V was cut by 4 bases and J by 3 bases, with 15 bases left in between.

The V call is TRBV2, the J call TRBJ2-5; 7 nucleotides match TRBD1. Trimming at V came to 8 bases and at J to 0 bases, leaving 3 bases not matched to a gene. The CDR3 has 13 amino acids. Germline-derived CDR1 and CDR2 are SNHLY and FYNNEI. CDR3 sequence: CASPTGDQETQYF. CDR3 DNA sequence: TGTGCCAGCCCCACAGGGGACCAAGAGACCCAGTACTTC.

The rearrangement joins TRBV11-2 to TRBJ1-1; unclear D gene. This CDR3 is built from 14 residues. V gave up 3 bases and J gave up 5 bases, with 13 bases separating them. CDR1 is SGHAT and CDR2 is FQNNGV in the germline V gene. CDR3 residues: CASSLDGGTTEAFF. CDR3 DNA sequence: TGTGCCAGCAGCTTGGACGGAGGAACTACTGAAGCTTTCTTT.

The chain recombines TRBV5-1 with TRBJ1-1; the match to TRBD1 covers 7 bases. The germline V gene encodes CDR1 SGHRS and CDR2 YFSETQ. The V and J ends lost 4 bases and 1 base, in that order; junction bases with no gene match: 7. This CDR3 has 15 amino acids. CDR3 region: CASSPRTGKNTEAFF. The DNA of the CDR3 is TGCGCCAGCAGCCCGAGGACAGGAAAGAACACTGAAGCTTTCTTT.